Following are 13 T cell receptor beta chains from one sample sequenced in a study of cytomegalovirus exposure and HLA in healthy donors. Both 60 Vbeta primers and 13 Jbeta primers went into the PCR. Sequencing used immunoSEQ multiplex PCR; TCRdb keeps in-frame clones, though not all of them. The repertoire shows about 170,000 clones; the top ten hold 1.3%. Sample: PBMCs. Source of these receptors: a woman aged 55-69 years in good health and CMV-seronegative.

The rearrangement joins TRBV2 to TRBJ2-3; maybe TRBD1 (5 bases). CDR1 is SNHLY, CDR2 FYNNEI, per germline. The CDR3 loop spans 14 amino acids. V dropped 1 base and J dropped 1 base, with 6 bases sitting between them. This CDR3 reads CASSEEQGTDTQYF. The DNA of the CDR3 is TGTGCCAGCAGTGAAGAACAGGGCACAGATACGCAGTATTTT.

The rearrangement joins TRBV10-3 to TRBJ2-2; possible D gene TRBD2, 5 bases. Deletions cut 4 bases from V and 5 bases from J, with 14 bases between. Germline loops: CDR1 ENHRY, CDR2 SYGVKD. The CDR3 is 15 amino acids. The CDR3 region has the DNA TGTGCCATCAGTGGTCCTGAGGGTGGGACCGGGGAGCTGTTTTTT. This encodes CAISGPEGGTGELFF.

V gene TRBV2 combines with J gene TRBJ2-3, with D possibly TRBD1 on 9 matching bases. This CDR3 spans 16 amino acids. Per germline, CDR1 SNHLY and CDR2 FYNNEI. Trimming pared 8 bases from V and 3 bases from J, leaving 21 bases between. The CDR3 reads CASRIAGQGGTDTQYF. For the CDR3, the DNA is TGTGCCAGCCGAATAGCGGGACAGGGTGGGACAGATACGCAGTATTTT.

The rearrangement joins TRBV4-2 to TRBJ1-2; 10 bases are a match to TRBD1. V lost 4 bases, J lost 6 bases, and 2 bases stayed unmatched. Germline V gene data show CDR1 as LGHNA and CDR2 as YNFKEQ. The CDR3 runs to 13 residues. This chain's CDR3 is CASSRGTGDGYTF. CDR3 DNA sequence: TGTGCCAGCAGCCGAGGGACAGGGGATGGCTACACCTTC.

The V and J genes are TRBV7-8 and TRBJ1-2; 7 bases fit TRBD1. With V trimmed by 1 base and J by 7 bases, 3 bases remained unmatched. Per germline, CDR1 SGHVS and CDR2 FQNEAQ. The CDR3 contains 13 residues. The DNA of the CDR3 is TGTGCCAGCAGCTTAGACACAGGGGCTGGCTACACCTTC. This encodes CASSLDTGAGYTF.

This chain uses TRBV11-2 with TRBJ2-7; TRBD1 matches 8 bases. Germline V gene sequence: CDR1 SGHAT, CDR2 FQNNGV. The trim removed 5 bases at V and 1 base at J, leaving 7 bases unmatched. The CDR3 runs 15 residues. CDR3 bases: TGTGCCAGCAGCGGCCGGGACAGGTTGTCCTACGAGCAGTACTTC. Amino acids: CASSGRDRLSYEQYF.

V is TRBV9 and J is TRBJ2-3; D is possibly TRBD2 (7 bases). Germline V lookup: CDR1 SGDLS, CDR2 YYNGEE. The CDR3 is made up of 13 amino acids. V was trimmed by 2 bases and J by 5 bases, leaving 9 bases between them. In nucleotides, the CDR3 is TGTGCCAGCAGCGTGGGGGGGCTAGATACGCAGTATTTT. Amino acids: CASSVGGLDTQYF.

The chain employs TRBV5-1 and TRBJ1-5; D remains ambiguous. V was shortened by 0 bases and J by 7 bases, with 11 bases between the two germline ends. CDR1 SGHRS and CDR2 YFSETQ come from the germline V gene. The CDR3 totals 14 residues. CDR3 sequence reads: CASSLDGSKQPQHF. The CDR3 DNA sequence: TGCGCCAGCAGCTTGGACGGGAGTAAGCAGCCCCAGCATTTT.

J is TRBJ1-5 and V is TRBV5-1; the D gene is possibly TRBD1 (6 bases). V lost 1 base to trimming and J lost 6 bases, with 8 bases between them. The germline gives CDR1 SGHRS, CDR2 YFSETQ. This CDR3 is built from 13 residues. Here the CDR3 reads CASSLQGSQPQHF. DNA of the CDR3: TGCGCCAGCAGCTTGCAGGGGTCTCAGCCCCAGCATTTT.

J is TRBJ2-7 and V is TRBV27; TRBD2 is a possible D gene (5 bases). Germline CDR1 is MNHEY and CDR2 is SMNVEV (reference sequence). The length of the CDR3 is 14 residues. V gave up 2 bases and J gave up 1 base, with 9 bases separating them. CDR3: CASSLKAVSYEQYF. The CDR3 coding sequence is TGTGCCAGCAGTTTAAAAGCGGTATCCTACGAGCAGTACTTC.

The V and J genes are TRBV29-1 and TRBJ2-5; 12 nucleotides agree with TRBD2. The germline CDR1 and CDR2 sequences are SQVTM and ANQGSEA. Trimming cost V 4 bases and J 2 bases; bases outside gene matches: 2. The CDR3 is made up of 14 amino acids. The CDR3: CSVATSGRQETQYF. The DNA for the CDR3 is TGCAGCGTTGCTACTAGCGGGAGGCAAGAGACCCAGTACTTC.

The V and J genes are TRBV11-1 and TRBJ1-6, with 7 nucleotides matching TRBD1. Unmatched junction bases numbered 5, after V lost 3 bases and J lost 9 bases. Germline CDR1 is SGHAT and CDR2 is FQDESV (reference sequence). CDR3 size: 14 residues. In DNA, the CDR3 is TGTGCCAGCAGCTTGACAGGGAGAGGTTCACCCCTCCACTTT. Amino acid sequence: CASSLTGRGSPLHF.

The genes are TRBV7-7 and TRBJ2-1; D is perhaps TRBD1 (5 bases). CDR3 length equals 13 residues. V dropped 5 bases and J dropped 12 bases, with 17 bases sitting between them. Germline values: CDR1 SSHAT, CDR2 FNYEAQ (reference sequence). Here the CDR3 reads CASSPQGELGQFF. CDR3 DNA sequence: TGTGCCAGCAGCCCGCAAGGGGAATTAGGGCAGTTCTTC.